The rows below give T cell receptor beta chains drawn from one sample of a study of T-cell reconstitution after alpha-beta-depleted transplantation in children. TCRdb reprocessed the PCR reads with MiXCR, giving one entry per CDR3 protein. The sample gives about 980,000 distinct CDR3 sequences, around 30% of which show up once; about 28% is in the top ten. This material consisted of PBMCs, mostly from graft donor cells, taken 360 days after TCRalphabeta/CD19-depleted stem cell transplant. Every receptor here comes from a boy younger than two who had a stem cell transplant for SCID, so the T cells may come from the graft donor. Each CDR3 is given with its conserved first and last residue. Fields, in order: J gene, D gene, clone size, V gene, CDR3 DNA, CDR3 protein. D genes are given only for firm matches. Clone size is shown for a subset of rows, as once, few, many or a class of expanded clone.

TRBJ1-2,NA,few,TRBV6-5,TGTGCCAGCAGTAGGGATCGGGACACCGTTTGGGGCTACACCTTC,CASSRDRDTVWGYTF
TRBJ1-2,NA,NA,TRBV12-3/TRBV12-4,TGTGCCAGCAGTCATTCCCCGGGAGGCTACACCTTC,CASSHSPGGYTF
TRBJ2-2,NA,NA,TRBV18,TGTGCCAGCTCACCCTCAAGCGCCCCGAACACCGGGGAGCTGTTTTTT,CASSPSSAPNTGELFF
TRBJ2-7,TRBD2,NA,TRBV5-5,TGTGCCAGCAGCACTTCCGGACTAGCGGGGCAGTACTTC,CASSTSGLAGQYF
TRBJ1-1,NA,few,TRBV20-1,TGCAGTGCTGGGGACTTTTTCAACACTGAAGCTTTCTTT,CSAGDFFNTEAFF
TRBJ2-5,TRBD2,NA,TRBV7-6,TGTGCCAGCAGCTTCATTCCTAGCGGGGGTCACGGTGAGACCCAGTACTTC,CASSFIPSGGHGETQYF
TRBJ2-1,NA,few,TRBV15,TGTGCCACCGGCGGACAGTTGGCAGGGAATGAGCAGTTCTTC,CATGGQLAGNEQFF
TRBJ2-7,NA,NA,TRBV2,TGTGCCAGCAGCCCAATTTACGAGCAGTACTTC,CASSPIYEQYF
TRBJ2-3,NA,NA,TRBV6-5,TGTGCCAGCAGTTCAGGGTCCCGACCCACAGATACGCAGTATTTT,CASSSGSRPTDTQYF
TRBJ2-3,TRBD1,NA,TRBV12-3/TRBV12-4,TGTGCCAGCAGTCCCGGGACAGGGTCAGATACGCAGTATTTT,CASSPGTGSDTQYF
TRBJ1-5,NA,few,TRBV4-1,TGCGCCAGCAGCCTTGGGGAGCTTAGCAATCAGCCCCAGCATTTT,CASSLGELSNQPQHF
TRBJ2-1,NA,few,TRBV12-3/TRBV12-4,TGTGCCAGCGCCTTGTCTAACTCCTACAATGAGCAGTTCTTC,CASALSNSYNEQFF
TRBJ2-1,TRBD2,once,TRBV29-1,TGCAGCGTACAGCGGGGGGCTCGGGCTCCGAATGAGCAGTTCTTC,CSVQRGARAPNEQFF